The present entry profiles one T cell receptor beta chain with its context. The sample originates from a study of shared clonotypes between healthy human individuals. The overall study: CD4 naive cells filled three plates per donor, CD4 memory three, CD8 naive two and CD8 memory one.

Some clones are missing from TCRdb's copy, which holds only in-frame ones; the method was immunoSEQ multiplex PCR. Here the sample spans almost 750,000 clones, around 77% being singletons. V lost 5 bases and J lost 0, with 14 bases in between. CDR1 SGHTA and CDR2 FQGNSA come from the germline V gene. This CDR3 is 15 amino acids long. The clonotype comes from a woman aged 25 to 39 in good health. The sample was memory CD4+ T cells sorted from blood. Stated subset: CD45RA-negative fraction. The chain is built from TRBV7-2 and TRBJ2-7; TRBD1 is a possible D gene (6 bases). CDR3 region: CASSPRGSLSYEQYF. CDR3 nucleotides: TGTGCCAGCAGCCCCAGGGGATCCCTCTCCTACGAGCAGTACTTC.